The 26 T cell receptor beta chains presented below share a single source sample, sequenced in a study of T cells in women clearing cervical HPV infection. Using immunoSEQ multiplex PCR, the repertoire was profiled, and TCRdb retains in-frame clones only, with some absent. This table lists roughly 48,000 clones. The source material was blood buffy coat. These receptors came from a woman aged 18 to 75 with a cervical HPV16 infection that either progressed to CIN3+ or cleared (not recorded which).

As for this clone: The read is 3 residues too short to cover the CDR3 end, so that end is filled in from the germline J gene. The chain joins TRBV29-1 to TRBJ1-2, with 11 nucleotides matching TRBD1. Trimming took 7 bases from V and 1 from J; bases not matched to a gene: 8. This CDR3 comprises 15 residues. Germline V gene lookup returns CDR1 SQVTM and CDR2 ANQGSEA. Incomplete CDR3 DNA: TGCAGCGCCAAACGGACAGGGGGCTTTAACTATGGC. Its protein product is CSAKRTGGFNYG. From start to end, the CDR3 is CSAKRTGGFNYGYTF.

As concerns this clone: Read coverage stops 3 residues before the CDR3 terminus; the germline J gene supplies the remainder. The J gene is TRBJ1-2, the V gene TRBV4-2; D not resolved. Per germline, CDR1 LGHNA and CDR2 YNFKEQ. V was trimmed by 5 bases and J by 2 bases, leaving 12 bases between them. The CDR3 loop spans 14 amino acids. CDR3 bases read: TGTGCCAGCAGCTCACATGCGGAGAACTATGGC. Protein: CASSSHAENYG. The complete CDR3 sequence is CASSSHAENYGYTF.

Note on this clone: The read halts 3 residues ahead of the CDR3 end, with the missing end drawn from the germline J gene. Other DNA sequences from this sample encode an identical CDR3 as well. The genes are TRBV4-1 and TRBJ2-5, with 8 bases fitting TRBD1. The V and J ends lost 0 bases and 2 bases, in that order; junction bases with no gene match: 8. CDR1 is MGHRA and CDR2 is YSYEKL in the germline V gene. This CDR3 spans 17 amino acids. The covered CDR3 bases are TGCGCCAGCAGCCAAGATCCCCAGGGGGCGCAACAAGAGACC. As protein: CASSQDPQGAQQET. In full, the CDR3 is CASSQDPQGAQQETQYF.

Remarks on this clone: The CDR3 end lies 3 residues beyond the end of the read and is filled in from the germline J gene. V gene TRBV6-2 or TRBV6-3 combines with J gene TRBJ2-3; TRBD1 matches at 8 bases. V lost 2 bases, J lost 0 bases, and 7 bases stayed unmatched. The CDR3 has 17 residues. CDR1 is MNHEY and CDR2 is SVGEGT in the germline V gene. CDR3 DNA (partial): TGTGCCAGCAGTTACGAGAGGACAGGGCGAAGCACAGATACG. It is translated as CASSYERTGRSTDT. The CDR3 reads in full as CASSYERTGRSTDTQYF.

To note about this clone: The read ends 3 residues early relative to the CDR3; the germline J gene fills the gap. This chain links TRBV24-1 with TRBJ2-1; D is perhaps TRBD2 (6 bases). The V gene's germline CDR1 is KGHDR and CDR2 SFDVKD. The V end lost 2 bases, the J end lost 8 bases, and 6 bases lay between the germline ends. The CDR3 loop spans 12 amino acids. The CDR3 loop reads CATSDWGDEQFF. The CDR3 DNA, read in part, is TGTGCCACCAGTGATTGGGGGGATGAG.

The covered CDR3 bases are TGTGCCAGCAGTGAATTCGGGCGGGGGCGATACACAGATACG. This codes for CASSEFGRGRYTDT. The full CDR3 protein is CASSEFGRGRYTDTQYF. The chain couples TRBV6-1 to TRBJ2-3, with TRBD2 as a possible D gene (7 bases). The read terminates 3 residues ahead of where the CDR3 ends, so the germline J gene completes it. The CDR3 consists of 17 residues. Germline V gene sequence: CDR1 MNHNS, CDR2 SASEGT. V lost 2 bases and J lost 2, with 17 bases in between.

Points on this clone: Read sequence stops 3 residues before the CDR3 end, and the germline J gene provides the missing end. The chain employs TRBV20-1 and TRBJ2-7, with D perhaps matching TRBD1 or TRBD2 (6 bases each). V lost 6 bases and J lost 6, with 12 bases in between. The CDR3 has 11 residues. Germline CDR1 DFQATT, CDR2 SNEGSKA (reference sequence). The CDR3: CSARDIPEQYF. The sequenced part of the CDR3 DNA is TGCAGTGCGCGGGACATCCCCGAG.

As concerns this clone: From the germline J gene comes the end of the CDR3, since the read stops 3 residues before it. The rearrangement links TRBV30 to TRBJ1-3; 10 bases are a match to TRBD1. Trimming took 2 bases from V and 0 from J; bases not matched to a gene: 10. Germline V gene sequence: CDR1 GTSNPN, CDR2 SVGIG (reference sequence). This CDR3 has 18 amino acids. CDR3 DNA (partial): TGTGCCTGGAGTCAGTCCGGGACAGGGGTTCTCTCTGGAAACACC. Its translation: CAWSQSGTGVLSGNT. Given in full, the CDR3 is CAWSQSGTGVLSGNTIYF.

On this clone: The CDR3 end is not reached by the read, which stops 3 residues before it; the germline J gene fills it in. V usage is TRBV6-4 and J usage is TRBJ2-7, with 13 bases that match TRBD2. Germline-derived CDR1 and CDR2 are MRHNA and SNTAGT. The CDR3 has 18 residues. V dropped 6 bases and J dropped 3; count of bases not matched to a gene: 14. The CDR3 sequence is CASRDRGRTSGSIYEQYF. Partial CDR3 DNA: TGTGCCAGCAGGGACAGGGGAAGGACTAGCGGGAGCATCTACGAG.

On this clone: With the read ending 3 residues before the CDR3 end, the germline J gene is used to fill in that end. V usage is TRBV10-3 and J usage is TRBJ2-7; 9 bases are a match to TRBD1. This CDR3 region has 14 residues. The germline V gene encodes CDR1 ENHRY and CDR2 SYGVKD. V dropped 2 bases and J dropped 5; count of bases not matched to a gene: 4. The CDR3 DNA, read in part, is TGTGCCATCAGTGAGGGGACAGGGAGGGACGAG. Residues: CAISEGTGRDE. The CDR3 in its entirety is CAISEGTGRDEQYF.

As for this clone: The read ends 3 residues early relative to the CDR3; the germline J gene fills the gap. The V and J genes are TRBV9 and TRBJ2-3; the match to TRBD1 covers 9 bases. The CDR3 has 17 amino acids. With V trimmed by 0 bases and J by 1 base, 6 bases remained unmatched. The germline CDR1 and CDR2 sequences are SGDLS and YYNGEE. The CDR3 reads CASSVVGQGIGTDTQYF. Incomplete CDR3 DNA: TGTGCCAGCAGCGTAGTAGGACAGGGGATCGGCACAGATACG.

For this clone: The read terminates 3 residues before the CDR3 end, so the remaining end is supplied by the germline J gene. The chain joins TRBV7-6 to TRBJ1-6; 9 positions agree with TRBD1. Per the germline V gene, CDR1 is SGHVS and CDR2 is FNYEAQ. CDR3 length: 13 amino acids. The trim removed 5 bases at V and 11 bases at J, leaving 4 bases unmatched. Partial CDR3 DNA: TGTGCCAGCAGCCCATACAGGGGGCCACCC. As protein: CASSPYRGPP. Given in full, the CDR3 is CASSPYRGPPLHF.

With regard to this clone: The read finishes 3 residues shy of the CDR3 end, and the germline J gene is used to complete it. The V and J genes are TRBV5-6 and TRBJ2-1, with 12 positions matching TRBD2. The CDR3 has 15 amino acids. The ends lost 3 bases at V and 4 bases at J; junction bases unmatched: 2. Germline V gives CDR1 SGHDT, CDR2 YYEEEE. CDR3 DNA (partial): TGTGCCAGCAGCTCAGGACTAGCGGGGTACAATGAG. Protein: CASSSGLAGYNE. The entire CDR3 protein is CASSSGLAGYNEQFF.

About this clone itself: The read finishes 3 residues shy of the CDR3 end, and the germline J gene is used to complete it. This sequence joins TRBV13 and TRBJ2-7; 10 bases are shared with TRBD2. Trimming at V came to 5 bases and at J to 4 bases, leaving 2 bases not matched to a gene. The CDR3 length is 13 residues. Germline V CDR1 and CDR2: PRHDT, FYEKMQ (reference sequence). The CDR3 DNA, read in part, is TGTGCCAGCAGCCGGACTAGCGGATACGAG. It encodes CASSRTSGYE. The full CDR3 is CASSRTSGYEQYF.

The chain's CDR3 is CASSLVLHTDTQYF. The sequenced CDR3 bases are TGTGCCAGCAGTTTAGTACTCCACACAGATACG. V usage is TRBV27 and J usage is TRBJ2-3; D not certain. Coverage ceases 3 residues before the CDR3 finishes, and the germline J gene fills in the end. With 2 bases removed from V and 2 bases from J, the gap between germline ends came to 8 bases. The germline CDR1 and CDR2 sequences are MNHEY and SMNVEV (reference sequence). This CDR3 is built from 14 residues.

For this clone: The CDR3 end lies 3 residues beyond the end of the read and is filled in from the germline J gene. The V and J genes are TRBV6-4 and TRBJ1-2, with 7 bases matching TRBD1. The CDR3 has 13 amino acids. Germline-derived CDR1 and CDR2 are MRHNA and SNTAGT. The CDR3 DNA, read in part, is TGTGCCAGCAGTGAACCAGGGGGAAGAGGC. This translates into CASSEPGGRG. The full CDR3 reads CASSEPGGRGYTF.

In the case of this clone: The sequenced fragment ends 3 residues before the CDR3 boundary, so the rest is inferred from the germline J gene. The chain links TRBV14 to TRBJ2-1, with D perhaps matching TRBD1 (5 bases). In germline, CDR1 is SGHDN, CDR2 FVKESK. The CDR3 runs 15 residues. V lost 0 bases, J lost 6 bases, and 12 bases lay in between. CDR3 in amino acids: CASSQDLGRVNEQFF. The DNA read from the CDR3 is TGTGCCAGCAGCCAAGATTTGGGCAGGGTCAATGAG.

Comments on this clone: The CDR3 is cut off 3 residues early in the read; its end comes from the germline J gene. V and J are TRBV19 and TRBJ2-3; D is possibly TRBD1 (6 bases). CDR3 length: 14 amino acids. Germline loops: CDR1 LNHDA, CDR2 SQIVND (reference sequence). Trimming stripped 11 bases from V and 0 bases from J, with 15 bases between. The CDR3 spells CASRRGGSTDTQYF. Partial CDR3 DNA: TGTGCCTCCCGACGAGGGGGTAGCACAGATACG.

As concerns this clone: Sequencing ends 3 residues short of the CDR3 end; the germline J gene provides the rest. The chain carries TRBV2 and TRBJ2-2; 10 nucleotides line up with TRBD2. Looked up from germline, CDR1 is SNHLY and CDR2 is FYNNEI. The CDR3 contains 16 residues. J lost 5 bases, V lost 2 bases, and 5 bases had no gene match. The part of the CDR3 DNA that was read is TGTGCCAGCAGTGAAATAGCGGGAGGAGGAACCGGGGAG. Encoded protein: CASSEIAGGGTGE. The full CDR3 reads CASSEIAGGGTGELFF.

Worth noting for this clone: Coverage ceases 3 residues before the CDR3 finishes, and the germline J gene fills in the end. The V and J genes are TRBV2 and TRBJ1-1, with TRBD1 identical over 7 bases. Per germline, CDR1 SNHLY and CDR2 FYNNEI. The CDR3 is 16 residues long. V lost 2 bases, J lost 3 bases, and 9 bases stayed unmatched. CDR3 protein: CASSEKDREMHTEAFF. CDR3 bases read: TGTGCCAGCAGTGAAAAAGACAGGGAAATGCACACTGAA. Full variable domain (outside the CDR3, taken from reference TRBV2 and TRBJ1-1): EPEVTQTPSHQVTQMGQEVILRCVPISNHLYFYWYRQILGQKVEFLVSFYNNEISEKSEIFDDQFSVERPDGSNFTLKIRSTKLEDSAMYFCASSEKDREMHTEAFFGQGTRLTVV.

As to this clone: The read is 3 residues too short to cover the CDR3 end, so that end is filled in from the germline J gene. This chain joins TRBV7-2 and TRBJ1-2; no definite D call. Germline V gene data show CDR1 as SGHTA and CDR2 as FQGNSA. This CDR3 has 14 residues. Incomplete CDR3 DNA: TGTGCCAGCAGCTTAGGGCGGCTTTTCGAAGGC. It translates to CASSLGRLFEG. The full-length CDR3 reads as CASSLGRLFEGYTF.

Regarding this clone: The DNA ends 3 residues before the CDR3 does, and the rest of the CDR3 is filled in from the germline J gene. The chain couples TRBV28 to TRBJ2-1; 9 nucleotides line up with TRBD2. V lost 5 bases and J lost 6; bases outside the gene matches: 5. The CDR3 runs to 14 residues. Germline assignment: CDR1 MDHEN and CDR2 SYDVKM. Partial CDR3 DNA: TGTGCCAGCAGTGTAGCGGGAGTCGGCAATGAG. Encoded protein: CASSVAGVGNE. The CDR3, in full, reads CASSVAGVGNEQFF.

CDR3 DNA, as far as it was read: TGTGCCAGCAGCCAAGGGCAGGGGGACGGCAATGAG. It translates to CASSQGQGDGNE. The full CDR3 sequence reads CASSQGQGDGNEQFF. The chain carries TRBV6-4 and TRBJ2-1; 7 positions agree with TRBD1. The CDR3 goes on 3 residues after the read ends, and that part is filled in from the germline J gene. Germline loops: CDR1 MRHNA, CDR2 SNTAGT. The CDR3 extends over 15 amino acids. J was trimmed by 6 bases and V by 6 bases; bases with no gene match: 11.

On this clone itself: The read falls 3 residues short of the CDR3 end, and the missing part is taken from the germline J gene. The V gene is TRBV19, the J gene TRBJ1-2; no clear D gene. The CDR3 is 13 amino acids. From germline, CDR1 is LNHDA and CDR2 SQIVND (reference sequence). V lost 4 bases and J 3 bases, leaving 9 bases between the germline ends. The covered CDR3 bases are TGTGCCAGTAGTACCCCTCGGGACTATGGC. The encoded protein is CASSTPRDYG. The full CDR3 protein is CASSTPRDYGYTF.

Turning to this clone: The CDR3 end falls 3 residues outside the read, so it is completed with the germline J gene. V usage is TRBV6-2 or TRBV6-3 and J usage is TRBJ2-3; the match to TRBD2 covers 9 bases. This CDR3 contains 14 residues. Germline assignment: CDR1 MNHEY and CDR2 SVGEGT. The CDR3 DNA, read in part, is TGTGCCAGCAGTCCCCGCGGGGGGGCCTCTGCG. Protein: CASSPRGGASA. In full, the CDR3 reads CASSPRGGASAQYF.

Comment on this clone: Read data end 3 residues before the CDR3 end; the end is taken from the germline J gene. V is TRBV12-5 and J is TRBJ2-3, with D tentatively TRBD2 (6 bases). CDR1 is LGHNT and CDR2 is FRNRAP in the germline V gene. The CDR3 totals 15 residues. The germline V and J ends were trimmed by 5 bases and 0 bases, with 12 bases remaining between them. CDR3 bases read: TGTGCTAGTGGTCCACCGACTAGAAGCACAGATACG. It is translated as CASGPPTRSTDT. The whole CDR3 protein is CASGPPTRSTDTQYF.